The entry below describes one T cell receptor (beta chain). Antigen unknown. This CDR3 spans 14 amino acids. The germline gives CDR1 SGHRS, CDR2 YFSETQ. V dropped 5 bases and J dropped 1; count of bases not matched to a gene: 3. Per the original methods: Variation in CDR3 across clinicopathological groups served as the basis for constructing a distant-metastasis classifier in papillary thyroid cancer. Through MiXCR, TCRdb re-clonotyped the PCR reads. Clone size and V and J calls follow TCRdb, not the original study. Among about 23,000 clones, more than 25% were seen once, and the ten largest hold about 17%. The sample originates from a study of metastatic and nonmetastatic thyroid tumors. Across the study: Across blood and tumor or nodule tissue, repertoires from malignant and benign thyroid patients were compared with one another.

Regarding the study as a whole: For both blood and tumor, malignant thyroid tumors reportedly showed significantly higher TCR beta diversity than benign nodules did.

Thyroid surgery was preceded by no treatment in any patient. This TCR was sampled from a male donor with papillary thyroid cancer or a benign thyroid nodule (not recorded which). Some clones in this sample may be carry-over from other donors' samples. V and J are TRBV5-1 and TRBJ2-7, with 10 positions matching TRBD2. The sample comprised blood. The DNA for the CDR3 is TGCGCCAGCAGTCAGACTAGCGGGTCCTACGAGCAGTACTTC. Encoded protein: CASSQTSGSYEQYF.